This TCR beta chain stems from a study of cytomegalovirus exposure and HLA in healthy donors. Study in general: Early released data comprised about 90 million unique TCRs from HLA-typed donors.

PCR amplification relied on 60 Vbeta primers (plus 13 Jbeta primers). The protocol was immunoSEQ multiplex PCR, while the TCRdb copy is restricted to in-frame clones and leaves out a portion. The data show 75,000 to 95,000 clones, with approximately 63% seen just once and under 8% held by the top ten. Notes on the study in general: Relative to the roughly 690-donor mean, N-insertions were reportedly fewer in an Asian-associated ancestry cluster in a later analysis. Later on, an analysis showed TCR association rates differing by HLA locus, with DRB1 the most and HLA-C the fewest. For TCR beta chains, V- and J-gene trimming was later linked to a missense DCLRE1C variant.

Turning to this clone: Its specificity is not known.

Germline V gene lookup returns CDR1 SNHLY and CDR2 FYNNEI. The CDR3 spans 13 residues. V was shortened by 3 bases and J by 5 bases, with 10 bases between the two germline ends. This receptor was identified in a woman in her twenties or thirties in good health and CMV-seronegative. The genes are TRBV2 and TRBJ1-1; unclear D gene. The sequenced sample was PBMCs. DNA of the CDR3: TGTGCCAGCAGTGATTTACGGTGGACTGAAGCTTTCTTT. It specifies CASSDLRWTEAFF.